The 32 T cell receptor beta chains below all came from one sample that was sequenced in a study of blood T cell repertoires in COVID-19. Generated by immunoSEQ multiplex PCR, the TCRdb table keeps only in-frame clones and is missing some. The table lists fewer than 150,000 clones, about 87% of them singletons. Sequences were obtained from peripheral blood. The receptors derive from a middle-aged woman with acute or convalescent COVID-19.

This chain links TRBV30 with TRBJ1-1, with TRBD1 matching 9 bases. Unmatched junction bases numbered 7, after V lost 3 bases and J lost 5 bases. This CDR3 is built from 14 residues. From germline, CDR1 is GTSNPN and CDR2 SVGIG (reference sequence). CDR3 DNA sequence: TGTGCCTGGAGCGGACAGGGGCGGGAAACTGAAGCTTTCTTT. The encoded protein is CAWSGQGRETEAFF.

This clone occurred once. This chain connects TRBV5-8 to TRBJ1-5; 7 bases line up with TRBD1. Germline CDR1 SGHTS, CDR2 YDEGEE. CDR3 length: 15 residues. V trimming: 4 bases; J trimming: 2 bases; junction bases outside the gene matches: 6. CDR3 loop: CASSNTGVGNQPQHF. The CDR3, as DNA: TGTGCCAGCAGCAATACAGGGGTTGGCAATCAGCCCCAGCATTTT.

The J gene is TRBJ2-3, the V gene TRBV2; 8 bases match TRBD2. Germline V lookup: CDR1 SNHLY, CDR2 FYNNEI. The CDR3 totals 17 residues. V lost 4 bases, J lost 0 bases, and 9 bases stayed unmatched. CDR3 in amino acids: CASSVLKRERSTDTQYF. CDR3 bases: TGTGCCAGCAGTGTCTTAAAGCGGGAGAGGAGCACAGATACGCAGTATTTT. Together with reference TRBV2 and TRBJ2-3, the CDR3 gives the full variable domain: EPEVTQTPSHQVTQMGQEVILRCVPISNHLYFYWYRQILGQKVEFLVSFYNNEISEKSEIFDDQFSVERPDGSNFTLKIRSTKLEDSAMYFCASSVLKRERSTDTQYFGPGTRLTVL.

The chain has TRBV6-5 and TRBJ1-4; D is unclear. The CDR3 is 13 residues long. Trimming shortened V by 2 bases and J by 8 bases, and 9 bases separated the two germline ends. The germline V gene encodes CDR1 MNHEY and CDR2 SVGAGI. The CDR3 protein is CASSYREGEKLFF. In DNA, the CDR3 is TGTGCCAGCAGTTACAGGGAGGGCGAAAAACTGTTTTTT.

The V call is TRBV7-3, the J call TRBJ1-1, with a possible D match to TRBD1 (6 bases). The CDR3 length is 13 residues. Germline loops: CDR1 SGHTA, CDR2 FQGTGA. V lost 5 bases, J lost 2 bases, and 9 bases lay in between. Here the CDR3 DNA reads TGTGCCAGCAGCGACAGGTTAAACACTGAAGCTTTCTTT. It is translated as CASSDRLNTEAFF. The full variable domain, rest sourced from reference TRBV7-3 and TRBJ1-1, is GAGVSQTPSNKVTEKGKYVELRCDPISGHTALYWYRQSLGQGPEFLIYFQGTGAADDSGLPNDRFFAVRPEGSVSTLKIQRTERGDSAVYLCASSDRLNTEAFFGQGTRLTVV.

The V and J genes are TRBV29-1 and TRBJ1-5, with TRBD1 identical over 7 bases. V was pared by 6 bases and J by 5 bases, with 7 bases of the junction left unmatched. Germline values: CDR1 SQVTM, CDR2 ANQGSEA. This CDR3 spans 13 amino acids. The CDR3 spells CSVGRDSYQPQHF. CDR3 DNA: TGCAGCGTGGGCCGGGACAGTTATCAGCCCCAGCATTTT.

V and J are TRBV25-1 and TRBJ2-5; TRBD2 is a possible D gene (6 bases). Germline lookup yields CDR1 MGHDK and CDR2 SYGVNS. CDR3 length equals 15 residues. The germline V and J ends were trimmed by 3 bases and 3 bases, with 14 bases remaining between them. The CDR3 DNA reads TGTGCCAGCAGTGAGCCGGGAGCAGGAGAAGAGACCCAGTACTTC. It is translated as CASSEPGAGEETQYF.

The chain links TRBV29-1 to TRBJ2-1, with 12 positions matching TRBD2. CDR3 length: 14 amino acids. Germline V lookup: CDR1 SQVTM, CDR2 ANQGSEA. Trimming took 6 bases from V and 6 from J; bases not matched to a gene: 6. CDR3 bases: TGCAGCGTATGGACTAGCGGGACGTCCAATGAGCAGTTCTTC. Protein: CSVWTSGTSNEQFF.

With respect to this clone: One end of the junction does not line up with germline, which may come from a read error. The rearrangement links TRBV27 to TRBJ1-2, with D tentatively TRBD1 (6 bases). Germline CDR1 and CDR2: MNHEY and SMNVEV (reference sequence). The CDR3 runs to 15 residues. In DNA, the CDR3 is TGTGCCAGCACTTTATCTGCCAGGGGCCACTATGGCTACACCTTC. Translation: CASTLSARGHYGYTF.

CDR3 protein: CASSARTGDGYTF. The CDR3 bases are TGTGCCAGCAGCGCCAGGACAGGGGATGGCTACACCTTC. This chain links TRBV9 with TRBJ1-2, with 9 bases identical to TRBD1. Germline CDR1 SGDLS, CDR2 YYNGEE. The CDR3 is 13 amino acids. With 3 bases clipped from V and 6 bases from J, the junction kept 3 bases outside the gene matches.

As DNA, the CDR3 is TGTGCCACCAGCAGAGCCTTTTCCCGGTCACAGGGGTTCGAGACCCAGTACTTC. Its protein product is CATSRAFSRSQGFETQYF. The rearrangement uses TRBV15 and TRBJ2-5; 7 bases are shared with TRBD1. CDR1 LNHNV and CDR2 YYDKDF come from the germline V gene (reference sequence). The CDR3 runs 18 residues. Trimming cost V 1 base and J 5 bases; bases outside gene matches: 16.

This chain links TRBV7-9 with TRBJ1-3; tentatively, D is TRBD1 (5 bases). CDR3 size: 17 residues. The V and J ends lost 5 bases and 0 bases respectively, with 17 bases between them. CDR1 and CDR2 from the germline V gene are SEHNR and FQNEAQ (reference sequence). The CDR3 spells CASSPPGLARSGNTIYF. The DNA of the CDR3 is TGTGCCAGCAGCCCCCCGGGACTGGCTCGCTCTGGAAACACCATATATTTT.

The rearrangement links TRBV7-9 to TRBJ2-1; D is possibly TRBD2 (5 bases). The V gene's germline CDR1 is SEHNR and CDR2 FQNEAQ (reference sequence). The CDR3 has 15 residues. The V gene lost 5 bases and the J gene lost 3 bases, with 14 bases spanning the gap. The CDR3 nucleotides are TGTGCCAGCAGCCCCAGAGAGGGTGACTACAATGAGCAGTTCTTC. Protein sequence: CASSPREGDYNEQFF.

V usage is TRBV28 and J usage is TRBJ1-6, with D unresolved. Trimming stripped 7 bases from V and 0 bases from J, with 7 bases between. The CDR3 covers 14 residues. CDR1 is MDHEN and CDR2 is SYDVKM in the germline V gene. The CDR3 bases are TGTGCCAGCAAGTCGGGCTCCTATAATTCACCCCTCCACTTT. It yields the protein CASKSGSYNSPLHF.

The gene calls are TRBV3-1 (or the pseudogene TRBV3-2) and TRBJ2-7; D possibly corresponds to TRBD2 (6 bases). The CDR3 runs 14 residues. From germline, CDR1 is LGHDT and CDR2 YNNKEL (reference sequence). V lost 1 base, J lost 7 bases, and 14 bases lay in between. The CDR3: CASSQGYGAGEQYF. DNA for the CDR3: TGTGCCAGCAGCCAAGGGTACGGCGCGGGGGAGCAGTACTTC.

CDR3 in amino acids: CASSQGLARSYEQYF. The CDR3, as DNA: TGTGCCAGCAGTCAGGGACTAGCGCGGTCCTACGAGCAGTACTTC. V usage is TRBV6-2 or TRBV6-3 and J usage is TRBJ2-7, with 10 bases fitting TRBD2. This CDR3 is 15 amino acids long. The germline gives CDR1 MNHEY, CDR2 SVGEGT. V trimming: 5 bases; J trimming: 1 base; junction bases outside the gene matches: 5.

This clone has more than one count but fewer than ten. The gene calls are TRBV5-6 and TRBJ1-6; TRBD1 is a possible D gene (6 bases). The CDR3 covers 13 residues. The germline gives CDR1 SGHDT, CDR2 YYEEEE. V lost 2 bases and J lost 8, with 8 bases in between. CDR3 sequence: CASSLRQDSPLHF. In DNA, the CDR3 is TGTGCCAGCAGCTTACGACAGGATTCACCCCTCCACTTT.

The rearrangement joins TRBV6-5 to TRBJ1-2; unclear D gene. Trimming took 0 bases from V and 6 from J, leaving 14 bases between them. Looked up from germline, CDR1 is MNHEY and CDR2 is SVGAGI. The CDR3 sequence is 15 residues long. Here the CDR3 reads CASSYSRSFRDGYTF. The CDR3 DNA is TGTGCCAGCAGTTACTCGAGGTCCTTTCGAGATGGCTACACCTTC.

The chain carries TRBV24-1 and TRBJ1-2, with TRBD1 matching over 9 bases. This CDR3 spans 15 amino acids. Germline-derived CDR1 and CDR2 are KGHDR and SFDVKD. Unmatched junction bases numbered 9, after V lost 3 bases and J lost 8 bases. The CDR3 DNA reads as TGTGCCACCAGTGATGTTACAGGGGGCGCTTCCGGCTACACCTTC. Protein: CATSDVTGGASGYTF.

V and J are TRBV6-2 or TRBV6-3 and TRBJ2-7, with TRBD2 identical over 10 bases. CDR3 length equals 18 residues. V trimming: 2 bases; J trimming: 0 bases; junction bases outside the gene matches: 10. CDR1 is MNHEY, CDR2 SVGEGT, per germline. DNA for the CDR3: TGTGCCAGCAGTTACGAGTCTACAGGACTAGCGGACTCCTACGAGCAGTACTTC. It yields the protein CASSYESTGLADSYEQYF.

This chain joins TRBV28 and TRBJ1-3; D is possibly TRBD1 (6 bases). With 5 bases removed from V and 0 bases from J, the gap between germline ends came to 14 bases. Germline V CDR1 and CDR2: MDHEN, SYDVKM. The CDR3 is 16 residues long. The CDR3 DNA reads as TGTGCCAGCAGTACAGGCGCCAGGGGCTCTGGAAACACCATATATTTT. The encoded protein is CASSTGARGSGNTIYF.

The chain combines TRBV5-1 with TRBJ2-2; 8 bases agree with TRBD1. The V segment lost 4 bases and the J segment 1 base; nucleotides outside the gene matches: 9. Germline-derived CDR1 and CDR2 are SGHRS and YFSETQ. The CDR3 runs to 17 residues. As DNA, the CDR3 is TGCGCCAGCAGCATTCCCGTGGACAGGGTGAACACCGGGGAGCTGTTTTTT. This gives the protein CASSIPVDRVNTGELFF.

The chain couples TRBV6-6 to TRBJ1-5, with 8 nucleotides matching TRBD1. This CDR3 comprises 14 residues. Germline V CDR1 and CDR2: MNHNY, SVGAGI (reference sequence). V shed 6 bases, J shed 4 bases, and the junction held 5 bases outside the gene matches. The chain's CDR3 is CASSPDRENQPQHF. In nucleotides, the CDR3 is TGTGCCAGCAGCCCGGACAGGGAGAATCAGCCCCAGCATTTT.

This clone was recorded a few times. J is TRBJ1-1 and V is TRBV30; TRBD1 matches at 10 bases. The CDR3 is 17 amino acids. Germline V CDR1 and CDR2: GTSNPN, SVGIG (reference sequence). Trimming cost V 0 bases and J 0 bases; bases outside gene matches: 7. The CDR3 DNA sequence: TGTGCCTGGAGTGTACGACAGGGGGCAATACTGAACACTGAAGCTTTCTTT. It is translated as CAWSVRQGAILNTEAFF.

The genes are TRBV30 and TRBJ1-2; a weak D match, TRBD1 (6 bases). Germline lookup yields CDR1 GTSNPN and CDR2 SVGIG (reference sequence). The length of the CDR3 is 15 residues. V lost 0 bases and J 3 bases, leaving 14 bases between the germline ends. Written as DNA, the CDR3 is TGTGCCTGGAGTGTTGTAAGGGCAGGGGACTATGGCTACACCTTC. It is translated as CAWSVVRAGDYGYTF.

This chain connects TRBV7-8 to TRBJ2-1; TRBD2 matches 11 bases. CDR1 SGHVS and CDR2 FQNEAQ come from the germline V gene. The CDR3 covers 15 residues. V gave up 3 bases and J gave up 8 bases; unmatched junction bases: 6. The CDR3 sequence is CASSFTSGGPHEQFF. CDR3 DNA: TGTGCCAGCAGCTTTACTAGCGGGGGACCGCATGAGCAGTTCTTC.

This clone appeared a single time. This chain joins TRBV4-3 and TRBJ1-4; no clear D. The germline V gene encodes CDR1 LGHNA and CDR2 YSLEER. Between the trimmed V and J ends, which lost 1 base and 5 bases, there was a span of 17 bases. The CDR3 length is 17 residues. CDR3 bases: TGCGCCAGCAGCCAAGCCGGGTCGACCGATCGGAATGAAAAACTGTTTTTT. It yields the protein CASSQAGSTDRNEKLFF.

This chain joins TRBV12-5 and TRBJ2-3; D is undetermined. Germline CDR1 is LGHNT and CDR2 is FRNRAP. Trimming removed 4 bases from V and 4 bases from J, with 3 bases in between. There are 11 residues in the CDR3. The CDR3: CASGSSDTQYF. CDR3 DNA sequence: TGTGCTAGTGGTTCATCAGATACGCAGTATTTT.

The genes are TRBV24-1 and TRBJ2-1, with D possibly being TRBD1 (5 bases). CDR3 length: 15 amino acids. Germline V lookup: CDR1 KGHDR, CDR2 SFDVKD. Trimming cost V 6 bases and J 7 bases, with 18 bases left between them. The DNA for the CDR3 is TGTGCCACCAGTAGTGCCGAAGGAGACAGAAATGAGCAGTTCTTC. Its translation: CATSSAEGDRNEQFF.

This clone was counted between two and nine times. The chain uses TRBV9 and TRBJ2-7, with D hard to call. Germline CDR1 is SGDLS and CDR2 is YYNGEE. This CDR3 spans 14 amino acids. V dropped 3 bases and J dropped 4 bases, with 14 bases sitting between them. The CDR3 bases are TGTGCCAGCAGCGAAACAATGCGGAGTTACGAGCAGTACTTC. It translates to CASSETMRSYEQYF.

The CDR3 bases are TGTGCCTGGAGTCTAATGATGAACACTGAAGCTTTCTTT. It is translated as CAWSLMMNTEAFF. V is TRBV30 and J is TRBJ1-1; D not certain. Per germline, CDR1 GTSNPN and CDR2 SVGIG (reference sequence). CDR3 length: 13 residues. Trimming pared 2 bases from V and 0 bases from J, leaving 7 bases between.

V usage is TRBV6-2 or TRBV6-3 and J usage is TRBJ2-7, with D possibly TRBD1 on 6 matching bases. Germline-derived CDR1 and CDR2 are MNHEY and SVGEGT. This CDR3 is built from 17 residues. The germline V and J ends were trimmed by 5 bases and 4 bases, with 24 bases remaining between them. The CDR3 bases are TGTGCCAGCAGTGATCCGGGACACAGCATAGGTGGGTACGAGCAGTACTTC. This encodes CASSDPGHSIGGYEQYF.